The 6 T cell receptor beta chains below come from one sample, sequenced in a study of blood T cell repertoires in COVID-19. Produced via immunoSEQ multiplex PCR; TCRdb's table is partial and in-frame only. The table records over 120,000 clones, approximately 87% of them present only once. The material sequenced was PBMCs or T cells enriched from blood (not recorded which). The receptors stem from a man aged 60-69 years who had recovered from COVID-19.

The gene calls are TRBV9 and TRBJ1-2; 7 bases agree with TRBD1. Germline loops: CDR1 SGDLS, CDR2 YYNGEE. The V segment lost 4 bases and the J segment 8 bases; nucleotides outside the gene matches: 11. This CDR3 comprises 14 residues. CDR3 loop: CASSTTGQPLGYTF. DNA for the CDR3: TGTGCCAGCAGCACAACGGGACAGCCCCTGGGCTACACCTTC.

This chain links TRBV27 with TRBJ1-1; D unresolved. The CDR3 is made up of 13 amino acids. Germline V gene lookup returns CDR1 MNHEY and CDR2 SMNVEV (reference sequence). The ends were cut back, 7 bases at V and 6 bases at J, with 15 bases in the middle. The CDR3 nucleotides read TGTGCCAGCACCAGACTCGGGTTCGCTGAAGCTTTCTTT. Its translation is CASTRLGFAEAFF.

V and J are TRBV5-1 and TRBJ2-1; 7 bases align to TRBD1. V shed 4 bases and J 6 bases; nucleotides not matched to a gene: 7. CDR1 and CDR2 from the germline V gene are SGHRS and YFSETQ. The CDR3 covers 14 residues. Written as DNA, the CDR3 is TGCGCCAGCAGCAGGGGGCAGGGAACCAATGAGCAGTTCTTC. This gives the protein CASSRGQGTNEQFF.

V usage is TRBV11-2 and J usage is TRBJ1-5, with D uncertain. The CDR3 length is 13 residues. CDR1 and CDR2 from the germline V gene are SGHAT and FQNNGV. V was pared by 5 bases and J by 7 bases, with 12 bases between. DNA of the CDR3: TGTGCCAGCAGCCTGTCACGGTTCCAGCCCCAGCATTTT. Protein: CASSLSRFQPQHF.

The chain uses TRBV28 and TRBJ2-5, with TRBD2 matching 7 bases. Germline V gene lookup returns CDR1 MDHEN and CDR2 SYDVKM. The CDR3 consists of 11 residues. J lost 1 base, V lost 10 bases, and 0 bases had no gene match. CDR3 amino acids: CATGGQETQYF. In DNA form, the CDR3 reads TGTGCCACGGGGGGCCAAGAGACCCAGTACTTC.

This chain joins TRBV10-3 and TRBJ2-1; no clear D. V gave up 3 bases and J gave up 7 bases, with 7 bases separating them. The CDR3 consists of 12 residues. CDR1 and CDR2 (germline): ENHRY, SYGVKD. CDR3: CAISDGLNEQFF. The CDR3, as DNA: TGTGCCATCAGTGACGGGTTGAATGAGCAGTTCTTC.